Each of the 8 T cell receptor beta chains below was sequenced from the same sample in a study of robustness of blood B and T cell sequencing (dated by TCRdb to the late 2010s). mRNA, which captures expressed receptors, was used instead of genomic DNA for quantification of TCRbeta repertoires. The method behind the library was PCR. The run used an Illumina MiSeq. cDNA was synthesized with SMARTScribe reverse transcriptase and a 5' template-switch oligo that added a universal priming site. Each cDNA molecule was tagged by a 12-nucleotide random unique molecular identifier (UMI) carried on the template-switch oligo. The public reads were reanalyzed by TCRdb: fastp trimming at Q25, MiXCR alignment, in-frame beta chains only. Rows matching on CDR3 protein sequence are summarized as one entry with the most common DNA and genes. The sample table lists over 1,500 distinct CDR3 sequences, 56% of them with a count of one. The top ten clones comprise about 41% of the sample.

What was sequenced was peripheral blood. These receptors all stem from a human donor in good health.

The J gene is TRBJ1-1, the V gene TRBV7-8; a possible D gene is TRBD1 (6 bases). Per the germline V gene, CDR1 is SGHVS and CDR2 is FQNEAQ. This CDR3 has 13 amino acids. V lost 3 bases and J 7 bases, leaving 12 bases between the germline ends. Here the CDR3 reads CASSLFKDSEAFF. In DNA, the CDR3 is TGTGCCAGCAGCTTGTTTAAGGACAGTGAAGCTTTCTTT.

This clonotype was observed a few times. CDR3 loop: CASSAGQGMSWNNEQFF. CDR3 DNA: TGTGCCAGCAGCGCGGGACAGGGGATGAGTTGGAACAATGAGCAGTTCTTC. The rearrangement uses TRBV13 and TRBJ2-1, with 10 bases identical to TRBD1. CDR3 length: 17 amino acids. V dropped 5 bases and J dropped 5; count of bases not matched to a gene: 12. Germline V gene lookup returns CDR1 PRHDT and CDR2 FYEKMQ (reference sequence).

This chain connects TRBV30 to TRBJ1-2; D is possibly TRBD1 (6 bases). Trimming stripped 0 bases from V and 3 bases from J, with 11 bases between. This CDR3 is 14 amino acids long. Germline lookup yields CDR1 GTSNPN and CDR2 SVGIG (reference sequence). The CDR3 is CAWSVAQGYYGYTF. The CDR3 coding sequence is TGTGCCTGGAGTGTGGCACAGGGCTACTATGGCTACACCTTC.

The V and J genes are TRBV5-1 and TRBJ2-1, with 8 nucleotides matching TRBD2. The germline V gene encodes CDR1 SGHRS and CDR2 YFSETQ. After removal of 5 bases from V and 9 bases from J, the junction contained 10 bases not matched to a gene. CDR3 size: 14 residues. The CDR3 DNA is TGCGCCAGCAGTGCGGGGGGACCGGCCATTGAGCAGTTCTTC. Residues: CASSAGGPAIEQFF.

This clonotype was seen more than once but under ten times. CDR3 DNA sequence: TGTGCCAGCAGCTTAGCACTAGCGGGGGCTGAGAGCTCCTACGAGCAGTACTTC. It encodes CASSLALAGAESSYEQYF. The genes are TRBV7-2 and TRBJ2-7, with 11 bases aligning to TRBD2. This CDR3 comprises 18 residues. From germline, CDR1 is SGHTA and CDR2 FQGNSA. Germline trimming cut 0 bases from V and 0 bases from J; bases unmatched to any gene: 7.

V is TRBV29-1 and J is TRBJ1-3; weak D call: TRBD1 (6 bases). Trimming removed 7 bases from V and 4 bases from J, with 11 bases in between. CDR1 is SQVTM, CDR2 ANQGSEA, per germline. The CDR3 sequence is 12 residues long. CDR3 DNA: TGCAGCGGGGGGGACAAAGGAAACACCATATATTTT. Translating gives CSGGDKGNTIYF.

The sample holds a few counts of this clonotype. The chain recombines TRBV4-2 with TRBJ2-1; a possible D gene is TRBD1 (6 bases). The CDR3 extends over 15 amino acids. With 0 bases removed from V and 9 bases from J, the gap between germline ends came to 15 bases. CDR1 and CDR2 (germline): LGHNA, YNFKEQ. DNA for the CDR3: TGTGCCAGCAGCCAAGACTCCCTGGGGGCGAGTGAGCAGTTCTTC. Protein product: CASSQDSLGASEQFF.

The chain couples TRBV10-3 to TRBJ2-7; 7 bases fit TRBD1. There are 13 residues in the CDR3. V shed 8 bases, J shed 4 bases, and the junction held 8 bases outside the gene matches. Germline CDR1 is ENHRY and CDR2 is SYGVKD. The CDR3, as DNA: TGTGCCATCTCGACAGGGACGCGGTACGAGCAGTACTTC. Translated, it gives CAISTGTRYEQYF.